This record concerns one T cell receptor (beta chain) sequence. Under the authors' procedure: It was from reference gene primer amplification that nucleated cell counts were estimated. Sequencing used immunoSEQ multiplex PCR; TCRdb keeps in-frame clones, though not all of them. From that table come the V and J calls and clone size; the DNA was used to work out D and trimming. The sample consists of roughly 330,000 clones, more than 70% of them appearing once. Trimming cost V 2 bases and J 8 bases; bases outside gene matches: 6. This CDR3 has 14 amino acids. CDR1 and CDR2 from the germline V gene are GTSNPN and SVGIG (reference sequence). Recruitment covered fewer than 25 US areas and drew participants whose ages spanned roughly 18 to 100 years. Cohort placement rested on clinical history that participants reported themselves. These data originate in a study of blood T cell repertoires in COVID-19. Turning to the study itself: There were acute and convalescent COVID-19 samples, and they came from the United States, Italy and Spain.

The sequence came from a woman under 40 who had recovered from COVID-19. The chain employs TRBV30 and TRBJ1-6; the match to TRBD1 covers 7 bases. The source material was PBMCs or T cells enriched from blood (not recorded which). CDR3 region: CAWSPWDRDSPLHF. For the CDR3, the DNA is TGTGCCTGGAGTCCTTGGGACAGAGATTCACCCCTCCACTTT.